This T cell receptor beta chain was recorded in a study of T cell responses to AZD1222 COVID-19 vaccine. Germline-derived CDR1 and CDR2 are SNHLY and FYNNEI. Trimming removed 8 bases from V and 5 bases from J; junction bases left unmatched: 8. The CDR3 is made up of 14 amino acids. Study-level points and caveats: The donor cohort was predominantly white British with a female majority, and clonal diversity may have been underestimated.

With regard to this clone: The antigen is unknown.

Only in-frame clones appear in the TCRdb table, and some are missing; sequencing was by immunoSEQ multiplex PCR. The repertoire holds 100,000 to 150,000 clones, with about 88% as singletons. The chain is built from TRBV2 and TRBJ1-5, with 8 bases matching TRBD1. Material: peripheral blood, obtained on day 0 of AZD1222 vaccination. The receptor was isolated from an adult in good health. CDR3 DNA: TGTGCCAGCTCGGTGGACAGGGCGGATCAGCCCCAGCATTTT. It yields the protein CASSVDRADQPQHF.